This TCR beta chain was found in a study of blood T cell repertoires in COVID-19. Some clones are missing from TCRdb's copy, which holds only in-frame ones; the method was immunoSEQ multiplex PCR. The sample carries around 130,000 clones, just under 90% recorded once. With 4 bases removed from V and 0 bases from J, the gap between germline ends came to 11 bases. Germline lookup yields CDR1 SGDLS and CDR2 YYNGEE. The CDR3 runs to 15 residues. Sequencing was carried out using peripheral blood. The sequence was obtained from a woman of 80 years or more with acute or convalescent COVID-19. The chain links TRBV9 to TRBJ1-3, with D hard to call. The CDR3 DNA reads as TGTGCCAGCAGCTCTACTGGGAGCTCTGGAAACACCATATATTTT. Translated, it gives CASSSTGSSGNTIYF.